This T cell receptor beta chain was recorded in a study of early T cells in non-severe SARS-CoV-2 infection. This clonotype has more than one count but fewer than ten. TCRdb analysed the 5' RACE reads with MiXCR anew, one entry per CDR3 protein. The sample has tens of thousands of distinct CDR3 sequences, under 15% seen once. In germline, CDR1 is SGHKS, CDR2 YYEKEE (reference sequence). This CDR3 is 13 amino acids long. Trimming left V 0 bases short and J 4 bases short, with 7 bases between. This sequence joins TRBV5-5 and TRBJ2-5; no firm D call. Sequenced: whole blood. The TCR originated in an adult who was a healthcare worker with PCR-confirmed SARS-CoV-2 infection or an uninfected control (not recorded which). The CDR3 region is CASSLEWVETQYF. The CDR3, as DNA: TGTGCCAGCAGCTTGGAGTGGGTAGAGACCCAGTACTTC.